This T cell receptor (beta chain) was sequenced for a study of blood T cells in healthy people across ages. Isolation yielded PBMCs, at least 6 million per sample, in every case. Of note for this clonotype: Its antigen is still unknown. A much larger clone is a single base away; this may be a read error.

V shed 4 bases and J 5 bases; nucleotides not matched to a gene: 14. Per the germline V gene, CDR1 is SGHRS and CDR2 is YFSETQ. The CDR3 is 17 amino acids. Then a second PCR, running about 6 to 12 cycles, was carried out with a sample-barcoded 5' primer and a J-beta primer mix. MiXCR, run by TCRdb on the 5' RACE reads, gives a single entry per CDR3 protein. The data show approximately 1.5 million distinct CDR3 sequences, roughly 32% seen once. Study-level findings and limits: The percentage of naive T cells correlated strongly with TCR beta diversity.

The sequence was obtained from a woman younger than 45 in good health. The genes are TRBV5-1 and TRBJ2-1; 8 nucleotides agree with TRBD2. What was sequenced was blood. The CDR3 here is CASSLQHGGAFNNEQFF. For the CDR3, the DNA is TGCGCCAGCAGCCTACAGCACGGGGGGGCCTTTAACAATGAGCAGTTCTTC.